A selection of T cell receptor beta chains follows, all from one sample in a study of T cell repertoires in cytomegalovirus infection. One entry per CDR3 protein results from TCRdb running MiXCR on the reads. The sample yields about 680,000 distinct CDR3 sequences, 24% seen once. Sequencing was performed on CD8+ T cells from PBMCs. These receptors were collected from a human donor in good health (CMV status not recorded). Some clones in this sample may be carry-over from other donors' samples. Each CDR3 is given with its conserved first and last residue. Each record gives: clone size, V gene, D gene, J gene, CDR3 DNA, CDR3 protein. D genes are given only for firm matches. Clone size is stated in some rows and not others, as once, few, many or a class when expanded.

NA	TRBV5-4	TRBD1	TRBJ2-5	TGTGCCAGCAGCTTGGTGGGACAGGGGGCAGTTTTCGAGACCCAGTACTTC	CASSLVGQGAVFETQYF
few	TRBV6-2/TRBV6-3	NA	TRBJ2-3	TGTGCCAGCACCCTATACTCCAACGTAGCAGATACGCAGTATTTT	CASTLYSNVADTQYF
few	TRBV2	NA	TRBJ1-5	TGTGCCAGCAGTCTTGGGCCCTACAACAATCAGCCCCAGCATTTT	CASSLGPYNNQPQHF
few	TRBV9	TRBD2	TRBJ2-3	TGTGCCAGCAGTTGGACTAGCGGGGGGGCCTTTCTTAGCACAGATACGCAGTATTTT	CASSWTSGGAFLSTDTQYF
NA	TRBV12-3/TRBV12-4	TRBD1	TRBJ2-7	TGTGCCAGTGGGACGGGACAGGGAGTATACGAGCAGTACTTC	CASGTGQGVYEQYF
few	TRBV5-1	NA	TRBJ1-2	TGCGCCAGCAGCTTGGCTGGAAGGGATGGCTACACCTTC	CASSLAGRDGYTF
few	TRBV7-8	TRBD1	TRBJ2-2	TGTGCCAGCAGCTTAGCCAGGGGGCCCTCCGGGGAGCTGTTTTTT	CASSLARGPSGELFF
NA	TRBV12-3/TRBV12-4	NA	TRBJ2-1	TGTGCCAACAGTTCCCTCGGACAGTACAATGAGCAGTTCTTC	CANSSLGQYNEQFF
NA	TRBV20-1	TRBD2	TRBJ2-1	TGCAGTGCCCTCTTACTAGCGGGGGGGCCTGGTAGAAATGAGCAGTTCTTC	CSALLLAGGPGRNEQFF
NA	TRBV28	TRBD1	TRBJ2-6	TGTGCCAACCATGGGGACAGGCCTACCTTGTGTGGGGCCAACGTCCTGACTTTC	CANHGDRPTLCGANVLTF
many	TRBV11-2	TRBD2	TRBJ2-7	TGTGCCAGCAACATACGACTAGCGTCTCCCTACGAGCAGTACTTC	CASNIRLASPYEQYF
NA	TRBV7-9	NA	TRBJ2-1	TGTGCCAGCAGCTTCCAATACCCTGAGCAGTTCTTC	CASSFQYPEQFF
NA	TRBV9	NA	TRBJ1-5	TGTGCCAGCAGCGTAGAAGGGAATAGCAATCAGCCCCAGCATTTT	CASSVEGNSNQPQHF
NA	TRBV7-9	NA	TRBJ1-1	TGTGCCAGCAGCTTATCCTCTACACGGAACACTGAAGCTTTCTTT	CASSLSSTRNTEAFF
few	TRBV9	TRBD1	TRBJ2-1	TGTGCCAGCAGCGTCCCCGGGACAGGGGGCGTCCCACTTTCCTACAATGAGCAGTTCTTC	CASSVPGTGGVPLSYNEQFF
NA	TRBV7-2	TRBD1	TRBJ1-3	TGTGCCAACAGCCAGGGACAGGCTGGAAACACCATATATTTT	CANSQGQAGNTIYF
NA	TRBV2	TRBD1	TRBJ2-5	TGTGCCAGCAGTGCGCCGGGACAGGGGGCTTGGGAGACCCAGTACTTC	CASSAPGQGAWETQYF
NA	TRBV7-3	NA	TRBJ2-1	TGTGCCAGCAGCCCAAGGGATTTTGGACTTTACAATGAGCAGTTCTTC	CASSPRDFGLYNEQFF
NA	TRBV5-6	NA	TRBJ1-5	TGTGCCAGCAGCTTGGGACGTCCCAATCCGCCCCAGCATTTT	CASSLGRPNPPQHF
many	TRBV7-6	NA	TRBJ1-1	TGTGCCAGCAGCCAAAAGCTAGACGTGAACACTGAAGCTTTCTTT	CASSQKLDVNTEAFF
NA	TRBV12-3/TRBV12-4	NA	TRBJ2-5	TGTGACAGCAGTTTTAGCGGTCAAGAGACCCAGTACTTC	CDSSFSGQETQYF
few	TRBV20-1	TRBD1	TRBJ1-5	TGCAGTGCCCCCGTCCCGGACAGGGGGCCGGATGGCAATCAGCCCCAGCATTTT	CSAPVPDRGPDGNQPQHF
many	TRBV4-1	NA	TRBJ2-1	TGCGCCAGCAGCCACCCTAGTAACGATGAGCAGTTCTTC	CASSHPSNDEQFF
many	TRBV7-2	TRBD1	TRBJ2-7	TGTGCCAGCAGCTTAGGTATTTACAGGGGTTCCGAGCAGTACTTC	CASSLGIYRGSEQYF
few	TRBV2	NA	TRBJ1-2	TGTGCCAGCAGTGAATCCTGGACCTTTAACTATGGCTACACCTTC	CASSESWTFNYGYTF
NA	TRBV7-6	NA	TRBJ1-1	TGTGCCAGCAGCACCCCGAGGGGCTCGGCCACTGAAGCGTTCTTT	CASSTPRGSATEAFF
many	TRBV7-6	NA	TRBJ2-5	TGTGCCAGCGTTCCGGGACTCCAAGAGACCCAGTACTTC	CASVPGLQETQYF
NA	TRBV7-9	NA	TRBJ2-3	TGTGCCAGCAGCTCAGGACGGTCCTATTTCGATACGCGGTATTTT	CASSSGRSYFDTRYF
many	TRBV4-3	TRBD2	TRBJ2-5	TGCGCCAGCAGCCAAGACGGGGGGGAAGAGACCCAGTACTTC	CASSQDGGEETQYF
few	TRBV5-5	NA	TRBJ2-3	TGTGCCAGCGTAGCATCCGCAGATACGCAGTATTTT	CASVASADTQYF
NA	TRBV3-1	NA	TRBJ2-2	TGTGCCAGCAGCCCGGTCACCGGGGAGCTGTTTTTT	CASSPVTGELFF
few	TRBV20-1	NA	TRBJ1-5	TGCAGTGCTAGAGATCGAGGGGGACCGAGTAGCAATCAGCCCCAGCATTTT	CSARDRGGPSSNQPQHF
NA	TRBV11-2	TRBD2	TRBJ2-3	TGTGCCAGCAGCTTCAGCGGGGGAACCACAGATACGCAGTATTTT	CASSFSGGTTDTQYF
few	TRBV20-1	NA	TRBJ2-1	TGCAGTGTCCAGGGTGGGACAAATGAGCAGTTCTTC	CSVQGGTNEQFF
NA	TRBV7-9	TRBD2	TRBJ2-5	TGTGCCAGCAGCTTAGGGGGACTAGCGGGAAAAGAGACCCAGTACTTC	CASSLGGLAGKETQYF
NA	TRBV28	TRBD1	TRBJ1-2	TGTGCCAGCGAAGACAGGGCTACGTATGGCTACACCTTC	CASEDRATYGYTF
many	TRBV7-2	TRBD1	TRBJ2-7	TGTGCCAGCAGATCAAACCGAGGACAGGGAGGCTACGAGCAGTACTTC	CASRSNRGQGGYEQYF
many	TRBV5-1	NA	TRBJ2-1	TGCGCCAGCAGCGAGGGGGTCTCCTACAATGAGCAGTTCTTC	CASSEGVSYNEQFF
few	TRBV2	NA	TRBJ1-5	TGTGCCAGCAGTGAACCCCACACAGGGCTGGGAAAGCCCCAGCATTTT	CASSEPHTGLGKPQHF
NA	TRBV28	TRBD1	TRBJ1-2	TGTGCCAGCAGTTCTCCAGGGGGCGCCGACTATGGCTACACCTTC	CASSSPGGADYGYTF
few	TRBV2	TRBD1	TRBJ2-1	TGTGCCACGTACAGGGGCAATGAGCAGTTCTTC	CATYRGNEQFF
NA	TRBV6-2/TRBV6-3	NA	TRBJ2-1	TGTGCCAGCAGTCATGAAAGCGGGCCCTACAATGAGCAGTTCTTC	CASSHESGPYNEQFF
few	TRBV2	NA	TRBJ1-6	TGTGCCAGCAGCTTGAGGCGGGGAGGGGGAAATTCACCCCTCCACTTT	CASSLRRGGGNSPLHF
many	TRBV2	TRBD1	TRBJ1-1	TGTGCCAGCATGCAGGGGGCAATCTTGAACACTGAAGCTTTCTTT	CASMQGAILNTEAFF
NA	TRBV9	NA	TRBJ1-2	TGTGCCAGCAGCGGAACTCGAGAAGTCATTTATGGCTACACCTTC	CASSGTREVIYGYTF
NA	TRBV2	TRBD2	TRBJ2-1	TGTGCCACTCCGGGACTAGCGGGGTATGGGTCCTACAATGAGCAGTTCTTC	CATPGLAGYGSYNEQFF
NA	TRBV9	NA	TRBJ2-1	TGTGCCAGCAGCGGGTTCTGGGCGGAGGCAGAGAGAAATGAGCAGTTCTTC	CASSGFWAEAERNEQFF
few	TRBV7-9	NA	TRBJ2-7	TGTGCCAGCAGCTTAGGCGGGACCCACTACGAGCAGTACTTC	CASSLGGTHYEQYF
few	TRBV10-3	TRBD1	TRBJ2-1	TGTGCCATCGGGCAGGGGGACGAGCAGTTCTTC	CAIGQGDEQFF
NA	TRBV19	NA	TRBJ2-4	TGTGCCAGTAGTATAGCAATCGTACCGGACATTCAGTACTTC	CASSIAIVPDIQYF
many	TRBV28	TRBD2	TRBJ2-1	TGTGCCAGCAGTTTTTGGACTAGCGGGCAGAGCTCCTACAATGAGCAGTTCTTC	CASSFWTSGQSSYNEQFF
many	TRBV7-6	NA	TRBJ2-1	TGTGCCAGCAGCTTAAGGGAGGAACGGCATGAGCAGTTCTTC	CASSLREERHEQFF
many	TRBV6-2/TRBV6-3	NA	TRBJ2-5	TGTGCCAGCAGCCTCCGTGCGGGGCCTGAGACCCAGTACTTC	CASSLRAGPETQYF
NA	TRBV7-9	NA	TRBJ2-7	TGTGCCAGCAGCTTAGGGGGAGGAGAACCCTACGAGCAGTACTTC	CASSLGGGEPYEQYF
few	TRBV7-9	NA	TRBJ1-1	TGTGCCAGCAGCCCTACCTGGACGGACATGAACACTGAAGCTTTCTTT	CASSPTWTDMNTEAFF
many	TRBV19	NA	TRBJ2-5	TGTGCCAGTAGTATATGGGGGGTAGAGACCCAGTACTTC	CASSIWGVETQYF
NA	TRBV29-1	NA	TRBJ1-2	TGCAGCGTGTATCCGGGGGTAAACTATGGCTACACCTTC	CSVYPGVNYGYTF
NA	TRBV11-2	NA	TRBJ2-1	TGTGCCAGCAGCTTCCACTACAATGAGCAGTTCTTC	CASSFHYNEQFF
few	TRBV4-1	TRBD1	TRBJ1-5	TGCGCCAGCAGCCGAGGGACAGGAGGGCCTTATCAGCCCCAGCATTTT	CASSRGTGGPYQPQHF
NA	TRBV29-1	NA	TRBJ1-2	TGCAGCGTTGAAGGTTGGGAGAACTATGGCTACACCTTC	CSVEGWENYGYTF